These T cell receptor beta chains were read from a single sample in a study of OX40 agonist ivuxolimab in advanced cancers. Here immunoSEQ multiplex PCR was the method, and the copy in TCRdb shows in-frame clones only, minus some. The sample holds about 27,000 clones; roughly 86% are singletons and the top ten take roughly 22%. The sequences come from CD4+ or CD8+ T cells sorted from blood, collected in a trial of the OX40 agonist ivuxolimab. The receptors stem from an adult with an advanced solid tumor such as melanoma, head and neck, liver or kidney cancer. Each CDR3 is given with its conserved first and last residue. The D gene is left open where the match is weak. Only some rows state a clone size, as once, few, many or a class for expanded clones.

v_call: TRBV30
d_call: -
clone_size: -
j_call: TRBJ1-2
cdr3_nt: TGTGCCTGGCATTACGGGATTACCGCAGATGGCTACACCTTC
cdr3_aa: CAWHYGITADGYTF

v_call: TRBV5-1
d_call: TRBD2
clone_size: medium-sized
j_call: TRBJ2-3
cdr3_nt: TGCGCCAGCCCCCCGGGGGGGCCCCCCACAGATACGCAGTATTTT
cdr3_aa: CASPPGGPPTDTQYF

v_call: TRBV5-1
d_call: -
clone_size: -
j_call: TRBJ2-5
cdr3_nt: TGCGCCAGCAGCTTCAGGGACCCTTACCAAGAGACCCAGTACTTC
cdr3_aa: CASSFRDPYQETQYF

v_call: TRBV5-4
d_call: -
clone_size: -
j_call: TRBJ1-1
cdr3_nt: TGTGCCAGCAGCTTGAATCCTGGTGTCACTGAAGCTTTCTTT
cdr3_aa: CASSLNPGVTEAFF

v_call: TRBV4-2
d_call: -
clone_size: -
j_call: TRBJ1-2
cdr3_nt: TGTGCCAGCAGCCAACCAGTCACTAACTATGGCTACACCTTC
cdr3_aa: CASSQPVTNYGYTF

v_call: TRBV29-1
d_call: TRBD2
clone_size: once
j_call: TRBJ2-7
cdr3_nt: TGCAGCGTGCTCTTGGGACTAGCGGGAGCCGAGCAGTACTTC
cdr3_aa: CSVLLGLAGAEQYF

v_call: TRBV29-1
d_call: TRBD2
clone_size: -
j_call: TRBJ2-7
cdr3_nt: TGCAGCGCCTTGCCTAGCGGGAGGGACGAGCAGTACTTC
cdr3_aa: CSALPSGRDEQYF

v_call: TRBV6-5
d_call: -
clone_size: -
j_call: TRBJ1-2
cdr3_nt: TGTGCCAGCAGTTACTCGGGGACCACCCTCTATGGCTACACCTTC
cdr3_aa: CASSYSGTTLYGYTF

v_call: TRBV11-1
d_call: -
clone_size: once
j_call: TRBJ2-1
cdr3_nt: TGTGCCAGCAGCTTCGCGCAGAGCTCCTACAATGAGCAGTTCTTC
cdr3_aa: CASSFAQSSYNEQFF

v_call: TRBV4-1
d_call: TRBD1
clone_size: -
j_call: TRBJ1-5
cdr3_nt: TGCGCCAGCAGCCAATATACAGGGGAGGGCGAGCCCCAGCATTTT
cdr3_aa: CASSQYTGEGEPQHF

v_call: TRBV28
d_call: TRBD2
clone_size: -
j_call: TRBJ2-5
cdr3_nt: TGTGCCAGCCTCGGTCTTCTAGCGGGGGCAAACCAAGAGACCCAGTACTTC
cdr3_aa: CASLGLLAGANQETQYF